These T cell receptor beta chains were read from a single sample in a study of PD-1 blockade in mismatch repair-deficient tumors. This table comes from immunoSEQ multiplex PCR, and its TCRdb copy is limited to in-frame clones, with some not included. The sample has about 34,000 clones, 65% to 85% seen once. Specimen: PBMCs, collected roughly 6 weeks after starting pembrolizumab. These TCRs come from an adult with mismatch repair-deficient cancer. The CDR3 runs from the conserved cysteine through the conserved F or W. D genes are given only for firm matches. For some rows the clone size is stated as once, few or many, or as a class when expanded; others skip it.

v_gene,d_gene,abundance,j_gene,CDR3nt,CDR3aa
TRBV28,-,-,TRBJ1-3,TGTGCCAGCAAATTTTTGTTCGGGAGGGTAAATGGGTCCGGAAACACCATATATTTT,CASKFLFGRVNGSGNTIYF
TRBV19,TRBD2,-,TRBJ2-1,TGTGCCAGTATGACCCTTCGCGGGAGCTCCTACAATGAGCAGTTCTTC,CASMTLRGSSYNEQFF
TRBV5-1,-,-,TRBJ1-1,TGCGCCAGCAGGTTGCAGGGGAGCATGAACACTGAAGCTTTCTTT,CASRLQGSMNTEAFF
TRBV21-1,-,-,TRBJ2-1,TGTGCCAGCAGCAAAGATGCGGAGACTAGCGGGAGTAATGAGCAGTTCTTC,CASSKDAETSGSNEQFF
TRBV6-5,-,-,TRBJ1-2,TGTGCCAGCAGTTACAGGGGTCGGGATGGCTACACCTTC,CASSYRGRDGYTF
TRBV9,-,-,TRBJ1-2,TGTGCCAGCAGCGTAGGCGGAGGGTCAAACTATGGCTACACCTTC,CASSVGGGSNYGYTF
TRBV6-1,-,few,TRBJ2-1,TGTGCCAGCAGAGAGACTGGTATCAATGAGCAGTTCTTC,CASRETGINEQFF
TRBV6-5,TRBD2,-,TRBJ2-3,TGTGCCAGCAGTTACTCACTAGCGGATACAGATACGCAGTATTTT,CASSYSLADTDTQYF
TRBV5-1,TRBD2,-,TRBJ2-1,TGCGCCAGCAGCTCGCCGCCTATAACTAGCGGGGTCTACAATGAGCAGTTCTTC,CASSSPPITSGVYNEQFF
TRBV5-1,TRBD1,-,TRBJ1-1,TGCGCCAGCAGGGAGACAGGGGTGAGGACTGAAGCTTTCTTT,CASRETGVRTEAFF
TRBV7-2,TRBD2,-,TRBJ2-1,TGTGCCAGCAGCTTAAGGTTAGCGGGGGTCTCCTACAATGAGCAGTTCTTC,CASSLRLAGVSYNEQFF
TRBV18,TRBD1,-,TRBJ2-7,TGTGCCAGCTCACCACCGGGACAGGGGGCCTACGAGCAGTACTTC,CASSPPGQGAYEQYF
TRBV28,-,-,TRBJ1-1,TGTGCCAGCAGCGCGCAATGGCAGGGTAACACTGAAGCTTTCTTT,CASSAQWQGNTEAFF
TRBV25-1,TRBD2,-,TRBJ2-7,TGTGCCAGCAGTACGAGGGGCGGGACTAGCGGATACGAGCAGTACTTC,CASSTRGGTSGYEQYF
TRBV7-3,TRBD2,few,TRBJ2-2,TGTGCCAGCAGCCCGGGACTAACCTTCAACACCGGGGAGCTGTTTTTT,CASSPGLTFNTGELFF
TRBV5-1,TRBD1,-,TRBJ1-4,TGCGCCAGCAGCACACAGGGGAAAGGGGGGGAAAAACTGTTTTTT,CASSTQGKGGEKLFF
TRBV2,-,medium-sized,TRBJ1-1,TGTGCCAGCATCACAGGACATAAGAACACTGAAGCTTTCTTT,CASITGHKNTEAFF
TRBV11-1,TRBD2,once,TRBJ2-5,TGTGCCAGCAGCACCAGGTTGGGAGGGGAGACCCAGTACTTC,CASSTRLGGETQYF
TRBV18,-,-,TRBJ1-2,TGTGCCAGCTCACCCGGAACGACATCTAACTATGGCTACACCTTC,CASSPGTTSNYGYTF
TRBV10-1,-,-,TRBJ2-2,TGCGCCAGCGGTAGCGGGGAGCTGTTTTTT,CASGSGELFF
TRBV27,TRBD2,-,TRBJ2-7,TGTGCCAGCAGTTTATCGTTCCGGGGGGGCTTATTCTCCTACGAGCAGTACTTC,CASSLSFRGGLFSYEQYF
TRBV19,TRBD1,-,TRBJ2-2,TGTGCCAGTAGACCTGGGACAGGCATAGGGGAGCTGTTTTTT,CASRPGTGIGELFF
TRBV10-3,-,-,TRBJ1-1,TGTGCCATCACCCGAAGGGGTTCCAACACTGAAGCTTTCTTT,CAITRRGSNTEAFF
TRBV2,-,-,TRBJ2-1,TGTGCCAGCAGTGAGCGGGGACGTTACAATGAGCAGTTCTTC,CASSERGRYNEQFF
TRBV10-2,TRBD2,few,TRBJ2-1,TGCGCCAGCAGCGCCCTAGCGGGAGCGGTTGATGAGCAGTTCTTC,CASSALAGAVDEQFF